This T cell receptor beta chain is from a study of control samples from healthy donors and cancer patients. Profiling relied on immunoSEQ multiplex PCR, and the TCRdb table lists in-frame clones only, not all of them. Of roughly 130,000 clones listed, roughly 94% were seen once; the top ten hold approximately 15%. Germline loops: CDR1 GTSNPN, CDR2 SVGIG (reference sequence). The CDR3 is made up of 13 amino acids. A remark on this clone: One end of the junction fails to match germline, which may point to a read error.

Sequenced: PBMCs. V usage is TRBV30 and J usage is TRBJ2-5; D not certain. The source is a man aged 60-69 years with colorectal cancer. This CDR3 reads CARRGEMQETQYF. The CDR3 nucleotides are TGTGCCCGGAGAGGCGAAATGCAAGAGACCCAGTACTTC.